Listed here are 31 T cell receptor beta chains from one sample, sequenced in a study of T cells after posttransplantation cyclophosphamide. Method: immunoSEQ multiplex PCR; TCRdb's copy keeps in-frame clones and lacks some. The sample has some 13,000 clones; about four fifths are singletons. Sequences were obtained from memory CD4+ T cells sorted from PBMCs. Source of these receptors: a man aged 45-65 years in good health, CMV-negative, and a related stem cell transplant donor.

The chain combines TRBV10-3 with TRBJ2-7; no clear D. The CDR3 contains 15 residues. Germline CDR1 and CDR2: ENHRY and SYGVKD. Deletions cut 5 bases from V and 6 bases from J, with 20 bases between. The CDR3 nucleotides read TGTGCCATCAGTCCCTCCACGGGTCTGCCTGCCGAGCAGTACTTC. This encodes CAISPSTGLPAEQYF.

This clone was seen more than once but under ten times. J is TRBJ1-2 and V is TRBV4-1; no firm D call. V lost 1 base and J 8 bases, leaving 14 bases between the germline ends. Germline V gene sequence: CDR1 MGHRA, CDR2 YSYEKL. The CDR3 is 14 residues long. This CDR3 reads CASSQVASRTGYTF. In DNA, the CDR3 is TGCGCCAGCAGCCAAGTGGCCTCTAGAACCGGCTACACCTTC.

The CDR3 loop reads CAISRDRNEKLFF. CDR3 sequence (DNA): TGTGCCATCAGCCGGGACAGGAATGAAAAACTGTTTTTT. The chain has TRBV10-3 and TRBJ1-4; 8 positions agree with TRBD1. This CDR3 has 13 residues. CDR1 ENHRY and CDR2 SYGVKD come from the germline V gene. J lost 5 bases, V lost 6 bases, and 2 bases had no gene match.

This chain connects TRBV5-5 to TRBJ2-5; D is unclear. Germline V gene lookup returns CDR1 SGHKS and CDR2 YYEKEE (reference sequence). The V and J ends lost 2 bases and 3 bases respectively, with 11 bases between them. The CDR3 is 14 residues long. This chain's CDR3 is CASSFRSVKETQYF. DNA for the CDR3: TGTGCCAGCAGCTTCAGGTCGGTCAAAGAGACCCAGTACTTC.

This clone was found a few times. The CDR3 is CASSSSFQGEQYF. The DNA of the CDR3 is TGTGCCAGCAGTTCATCTTTTCAGGGCGAGCAGTACTTC. The chain uses TRBV27 and TRBJ2-7, with D perhaps matching TRBD1 (5 bases). Germline-derived CDR1 and CDR2 are MNHEY and SMNVEV (reference sequence). V lost 4 bases to trimming and J lost 6 bases, with 13 bases between them. The CDR3 has 13 residues.

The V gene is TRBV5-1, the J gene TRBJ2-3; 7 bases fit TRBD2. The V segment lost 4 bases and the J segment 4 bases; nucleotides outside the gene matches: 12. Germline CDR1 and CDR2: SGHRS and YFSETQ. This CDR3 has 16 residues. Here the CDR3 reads CASSPEGRAAADTQYF. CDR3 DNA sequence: TGCGCCAGCAGCCCCGAGGGGAGGGCGGCTGCAGATACGCAGTATTTT.

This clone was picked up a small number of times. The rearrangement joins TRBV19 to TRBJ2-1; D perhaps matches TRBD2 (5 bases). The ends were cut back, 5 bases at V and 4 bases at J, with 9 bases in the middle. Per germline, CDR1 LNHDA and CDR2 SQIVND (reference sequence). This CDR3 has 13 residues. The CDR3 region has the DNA TGTGCCAGTAGTCCCCGGGGATACAATGAGCAGTTCTTC. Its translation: CASSPRGYNEQFF. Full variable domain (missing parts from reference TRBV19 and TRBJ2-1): DGGITQSPKYLFRKEGQNVTLSCEQNLNHDAMYWYRQDPGQGLRLIYYSQIVNDFQKGDIAEGYSVSREKKESFPLTVTSAQKNPTAFYLCASSPRGYNEQFFGPGTRLTVL.

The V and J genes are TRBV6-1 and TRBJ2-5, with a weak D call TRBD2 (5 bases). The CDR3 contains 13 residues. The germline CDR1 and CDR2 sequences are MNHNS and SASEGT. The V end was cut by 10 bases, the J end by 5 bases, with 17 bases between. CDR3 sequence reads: CATGRASRETQYF. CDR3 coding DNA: TGTGCCACCGGAAGGGCTAGCAGGGAGACCCAGTACTTC.

This chain's CDR3 is CASSPGTGQETQYF. The CDR3 DNA sequence: TGCGCCAGCAGCCCTGGGACAGGCCAAGAGACCCAGTACTTC. The rearrangement joins TRBV5-1 to TRBJ2-5; TRBD1 aligns across 8 bases. With 4 bases clipped from V and 1 base from J, the junction kept 3 bases outside the gene matches. CDR3 length: 14 residues. Germline-derived CDR1 and CDR2 are SGHRS and YFSETQ. Together with reference TRBV5-1 and TRBJ2-5, the CDR3 gives the full variable domain: KAGVTQTPRYLIKTRGQQVTLSCSPISGHRSVSWYQQTPGQGLQFLFEYFSETQRNKGNFPGRFSGRQFSNSRSEMNVSTLELGDSALYLCASSPGTGQETQYFGPGTRLLVL.

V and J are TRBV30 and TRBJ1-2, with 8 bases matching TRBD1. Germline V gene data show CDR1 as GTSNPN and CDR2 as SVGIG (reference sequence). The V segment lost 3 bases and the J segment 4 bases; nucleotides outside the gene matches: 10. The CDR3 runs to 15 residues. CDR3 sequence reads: CAWSRTGRGGYGYTF. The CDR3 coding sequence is TGTGCCTGGAGCCGGACAGGGAGAGGCGGCTATGGCTACACCTTC. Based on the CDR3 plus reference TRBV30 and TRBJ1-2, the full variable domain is SQTIHQWPATLVQPVGSPLSLECTVEGTSNPNLYWYRQAAGRGLQLLFYSVGIGQISSEVPQNLSASRPQDRQFILSSKKLLLSDSGFYLCAWSRTGRGGYGYTFGSGTRLTVV.

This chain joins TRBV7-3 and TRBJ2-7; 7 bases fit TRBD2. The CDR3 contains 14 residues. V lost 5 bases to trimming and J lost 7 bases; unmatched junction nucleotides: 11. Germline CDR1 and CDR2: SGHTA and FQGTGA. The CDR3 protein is CASSPGERGNEQYF. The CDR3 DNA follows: TGTGCCAGCAGCCCCGGGGAGCGGGGAAATGAGCAGTACTTC.

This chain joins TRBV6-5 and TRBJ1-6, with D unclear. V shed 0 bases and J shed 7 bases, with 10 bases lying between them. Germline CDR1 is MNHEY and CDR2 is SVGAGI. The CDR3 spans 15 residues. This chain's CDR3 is CASSYSPGPNSPLHF. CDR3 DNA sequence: TGTGCCAGCAGTTACTCCCCGGGTCCCAATTCACCCCTCCACTTT.

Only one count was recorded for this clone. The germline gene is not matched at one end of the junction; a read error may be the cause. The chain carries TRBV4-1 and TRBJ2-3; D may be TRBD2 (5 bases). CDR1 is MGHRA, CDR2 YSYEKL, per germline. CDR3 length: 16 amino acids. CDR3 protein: CASSQDGQPRGDTRYF. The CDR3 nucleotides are TGCGCCAGCAGCCAAGATGGGCAGCCCCGGGGAGATACGCGGTATTTT.

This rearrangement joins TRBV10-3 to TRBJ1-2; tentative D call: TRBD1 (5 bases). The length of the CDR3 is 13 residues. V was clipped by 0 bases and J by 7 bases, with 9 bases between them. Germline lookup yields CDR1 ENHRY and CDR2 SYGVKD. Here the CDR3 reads CAISESGLVGYTF. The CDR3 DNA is TGTGCCATCAGTGAGTCGGGGCTTGTTGGCTACACCTTC.

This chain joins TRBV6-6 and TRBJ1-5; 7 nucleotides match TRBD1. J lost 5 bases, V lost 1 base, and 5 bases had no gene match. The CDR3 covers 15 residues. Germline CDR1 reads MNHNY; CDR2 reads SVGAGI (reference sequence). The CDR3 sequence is CASSYFGTEDQPQHF. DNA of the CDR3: TGTGCCAGCAGTTACTTCGGGACAGAGGATCAGCCCCAGCATTTT.

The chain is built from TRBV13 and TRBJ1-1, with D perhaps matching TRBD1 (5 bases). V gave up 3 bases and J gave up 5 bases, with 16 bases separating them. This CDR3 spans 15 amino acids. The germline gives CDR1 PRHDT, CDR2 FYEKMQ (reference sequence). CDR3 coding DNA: TGTGCCAGCAGCTTCCCCAACCAGGGATTGACTGAAGCTTTCTTT. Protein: CASSFPNQGLTEAFF. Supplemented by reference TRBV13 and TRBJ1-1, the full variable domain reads AAGVIQSPRHLIKEKRETATLKCYPIPRHDTVYWYQQGPGQDPQFLISFYEKMQSDKGSIPDRFSAQQFSDYHSELNMSSLELGDSALYFCASSFPNQGLTEAFFGQGTRLTVV.

In DNA form, the CDR3 reads TGCAGCGTGAAGAGCGGGAGTACACCCCCTTTGAACATTCAGTACTTC. This gives the protein CSVKSGSTPPLNIQYF. The V gene is TRBV29-1, the J gene TRBJ2-4, with 8 nucleotides matching TRBD2. There are 16 residues in the CDR3. The V segment lost 6 bases and the J segment 7 bases; nucleotides outside the gene matches: 17. Germline values: CDR1 SQVTM, CDR2 ANQGSEA.

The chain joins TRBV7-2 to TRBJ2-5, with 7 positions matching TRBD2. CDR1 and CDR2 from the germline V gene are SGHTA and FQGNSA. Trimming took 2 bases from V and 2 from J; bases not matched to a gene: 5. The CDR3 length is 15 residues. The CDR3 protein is CASSLLGGGQETQYF. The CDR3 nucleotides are TGTGCCAGCAGCTTACTCGGCGGGGGTCAAGAGACCCAGTACTTC.

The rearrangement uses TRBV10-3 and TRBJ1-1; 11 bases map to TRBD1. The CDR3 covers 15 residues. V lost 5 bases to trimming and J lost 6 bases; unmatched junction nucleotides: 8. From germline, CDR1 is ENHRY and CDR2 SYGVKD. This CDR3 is CAISLGQGAIAEAFF. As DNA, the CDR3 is TGTGCCATCAGTTTAGGACAGGGGGCGATCGCTGAAGCTTTCTTT.

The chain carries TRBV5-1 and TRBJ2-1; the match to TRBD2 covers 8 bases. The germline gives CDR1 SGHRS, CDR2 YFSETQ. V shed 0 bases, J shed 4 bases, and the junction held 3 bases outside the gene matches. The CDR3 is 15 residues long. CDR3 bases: TGCGCCAGCAGCTTGGCAACTAGCGGATACAATGAGCAGTTCTTC. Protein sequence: CASSLATSGYNEQFF.

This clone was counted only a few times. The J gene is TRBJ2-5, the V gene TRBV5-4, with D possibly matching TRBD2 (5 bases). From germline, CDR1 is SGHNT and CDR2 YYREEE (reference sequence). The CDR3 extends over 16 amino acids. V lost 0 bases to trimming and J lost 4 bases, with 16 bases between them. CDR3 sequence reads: CASSLGRRGGPETQYF. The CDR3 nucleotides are TGTGCCAGCAGCTTGGGACGACGGGGTGGCCCAGAGACCCAGTACTTC. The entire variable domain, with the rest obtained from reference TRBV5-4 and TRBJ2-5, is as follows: ETGVTQSPTHLIKTRGQQVTLRCSSQSGHNTVSWYQQALGQGPQFIFQYYREEENGRGNFPPRFSGLQFPNYSSELNVNALELDDSALYLCASSLGRRGGPETQYFGPGTRLLVL.

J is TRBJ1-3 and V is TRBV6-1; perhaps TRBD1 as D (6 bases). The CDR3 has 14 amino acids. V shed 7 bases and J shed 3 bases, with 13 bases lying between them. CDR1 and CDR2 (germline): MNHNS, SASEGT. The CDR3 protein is CASILGQFGNTIYF. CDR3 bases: TGTGCCAGCATTTTAGGACAGTTTGGAAACACCATATATTTT.

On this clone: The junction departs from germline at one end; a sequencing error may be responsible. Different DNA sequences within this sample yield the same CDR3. DNA of the CDR3: TGTGCCAGCAGACCAGGCCGCAATAATTCCCCCCTCCACTTT. Encoded protein: CASRPGRNNSPLHF. V is TRBV6-5 and J is TRBJ1-6; D remains unclear. CDR1 is MNHEY and CDR2 is SVGAGI in the germline V gene. The CDR3 length is 14 residues.

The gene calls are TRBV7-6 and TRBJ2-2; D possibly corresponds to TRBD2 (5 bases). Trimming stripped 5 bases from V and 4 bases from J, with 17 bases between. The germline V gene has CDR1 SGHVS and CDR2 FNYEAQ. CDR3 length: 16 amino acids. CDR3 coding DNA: TGTGCCAGCAGCCTACGGGGTAGCTCGGTCACCGGGGAGCTGTTTTTT. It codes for CASSLRGSSVTGELFF.

CDR3: CASSVPRTGVGTEAFF. The CDR3 nucleotides read TGTGCCAGCAGCGTACCACGGACAGGGGTCGGCACTGAAGCTTTCTTT. The chain has TRBV7-9 and TRBJ1-1, with 9 positions matching TRBD1. CDR3 length: 16 amino acids. The ends lost 5 bases at V and 4 bases at J; junction bases unmatched: 11. Germline V CDR1 and CDR2: SEHNR, FQNEAQ (reference sequence). The full variable domain, completed using reference TRBV7-9 and TRBJ1-1, is DTGVSQNPRHKITKRGQNVTFRCDPISEHNRLYWYRQTLGQGPEFLTYFQNEAQLEKSRLLSDRFSAERPKGSFSTLEIQRTEQGDSAMYLCASSVPRTGVGTEAFFGQGTRLTVV.

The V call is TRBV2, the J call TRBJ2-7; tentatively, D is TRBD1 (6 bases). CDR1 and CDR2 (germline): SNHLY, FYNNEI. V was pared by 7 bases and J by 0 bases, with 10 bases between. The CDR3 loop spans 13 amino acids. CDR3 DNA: TGTGCCAGCACTATGGACAGCTCCTACGAGCAGTACTTC. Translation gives CASTMDSSYEQYF. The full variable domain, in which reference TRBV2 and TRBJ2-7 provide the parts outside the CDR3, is EPEVTQTPSHQVTQMGQEVILRCVPISNHLYFYWYRQILGQKVEFLVSFYNNEISEKSEIFDDQFSVERPDGSNFTLKIRSTKLEDSAMYFCASTMDSSYEQYFGPGTRLTVT.

In DNA form, the CDR3 reads TGTGCCAGCAGCTTCGGCAGGGGGCAGGGCGAGCAGTACTTC. It encodes CASSFGRGQGEQYF. The chain recombines TRBV5-5 with TRBJ2-7, with 8 bases matching TRBD1. Germline V gene lookup returns CDR1 SGHKS and CDR2 YYEKEE (reference sequence). The CDR3 has 14 residues. Trimming cost V 2 bases and J 6 bases; bases outside gene matches: 7.

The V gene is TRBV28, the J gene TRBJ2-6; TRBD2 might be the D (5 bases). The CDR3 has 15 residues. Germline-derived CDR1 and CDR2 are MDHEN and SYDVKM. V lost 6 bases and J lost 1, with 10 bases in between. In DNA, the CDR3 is TGTGCCAGCAGCCCCTCGGGGTCTGGGGCCAACGTCCTGACTTTC. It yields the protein CASSPSGSGANVLTF.

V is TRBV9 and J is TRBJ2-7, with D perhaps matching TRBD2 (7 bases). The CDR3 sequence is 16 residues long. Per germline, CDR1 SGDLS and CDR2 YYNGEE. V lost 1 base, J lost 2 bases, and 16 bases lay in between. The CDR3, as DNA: TGTGCCAGCAGCGTAAAAGCGGGGACACCCACCTACGAGCAGTACTTC. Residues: CASSVKAGTPTYEQYF.

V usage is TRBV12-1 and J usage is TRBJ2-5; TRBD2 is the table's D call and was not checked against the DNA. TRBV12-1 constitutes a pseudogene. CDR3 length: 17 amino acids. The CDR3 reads CASSFVLGGFLKETQYF. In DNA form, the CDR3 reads TGTGCCAGCAGCTTTGTCCTAGGAGGGTTCCTCAAGGAGACCCAGTACTTC.

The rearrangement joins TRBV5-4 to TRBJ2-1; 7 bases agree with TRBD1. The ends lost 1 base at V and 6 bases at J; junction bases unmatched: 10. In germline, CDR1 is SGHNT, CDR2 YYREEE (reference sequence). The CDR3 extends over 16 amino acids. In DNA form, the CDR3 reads TGTGCCAGCAGCTTGCCAGGGGGAATAATCGGCAATGAGCAGTTCTTC. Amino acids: CASSLPGGIIGNEQFF.